This record looks at one TCR beta chain sequence and its context. Antigen: not known. Trimming cost V 1 base and J 3 bases; bases outside gene matches: 6. From germline, CDR1 is KGHDR and CDR2 SFDVKD. CDR3 length: 16 residues. It was with a sample-barcoded 5' primer and a J-beta primer mix that a second PCR of roughly 7 to 11 cycles was run. TCRdb reanalysed the 5' RACE reads using MiXCR and keeps one entry per CDR3 protein. The table lists about 720,000 distinct CDR3 sequences, 22% of them singletons. The entry originates in a study of blood T cells in healthy people across ages. Findings of the study overall: Reliance upon unsorted PBMCs precluded definitive naive versus antigen-experienced comparison. It was found that TCR beta diversity correlated strongly with the percentage of naive T cells. A roughly linear age-dependent decrease characterized TCR beta diversity per million T cells.

The rearrangement links TRBV24-1 to TRBJ2-3; TRBD2 agrees at 7 bases. This receptor was obtained from a man aged 65-85 years in good health. The sequenced sample was blood. This CDR3 reads CATSDFGGSGTDTQYF. CDR3 sequence (DNA): TGTGCCACCAGTGATTTTGGCGGGAGCGGGACAGATACGCAGTATTTT.